A single sample is the source of the 27 T cell receptor beta chains below, sequenced in a study of cytomegalovirus exposure and HLA in healthy donors. The PCR employed 60 Vbeta primers together with 13 Jbeta primers. Method: immunoSEQ multiplex PCR; TCRdb's copy keeps in-frame clones and lacks some. Of 95,000 to 100,000 clones in the sample, roughly 70% were seen once. Source material: PBMCs. Receptors originate from a man in his fifties or sixties in good health and CMV-seronegative.

This clone was seen only a few times. The gene calls are TRBV18 and TRBJ1-2; 10 bases are shared with TRBD1. This CDR3 has 17 amino acids. V lost 2 bases to trimming and J lost 3 bases; unmatched junction nucleotides: 9. Germline CDR1 is KGHSH and CDR2 is LQKENI. The CDR3 region is CASSPIPTGGLDYGYTF. In DNA form, the CDR3 reads TGTGCCAGCTCACCAATCCCGACAGGGGGCCTTGACTATGGCTACACCTTC.

The chain combines TRBV13 with TRBJ1-3; 8 bases fit TRBD1. Germline CDR1 PRHDT, CDR2 FYEKMQ (reference sequence). CDR3 length: 14 amino acids. V was clipped by 1 base and J by 7 bases; unmatched bases: 3. The CDR3 loop reads CASSLAQGANTIYF. The CDR3, as DNA: TGTGCCAGCAGCTTAGCCCAGGGGGCTAACACCATATATTTT.

This chain joins TRBV19 and TRBJ1-5; weak D call: TRBD1 (6 bases). CDR1 LNHDA and CDR2 SQIVND come from the germline V gene (reference sequence). This CDR3 has 16 residues. V shed 5 bases and J shed 2 bases, with 16 bases lying between them. Written as DNA, the CDR3 is TGTGCCAGTAGTTTTGGGGGGGGCCGGGGCAATCAGCCCCAGCATTTT. It translates to CASSFGGGRGNQPQHF.

Concerning this clone: Mismatch with germline at one junction end may stem from a read error. For the CDR3, the DNA is TGTTCCAGCAGCCCCCCCGCCCGACTAGCGACCACAGATACGCAGTATTTT. Translation: CSSSPPARLATTDTQYF. This chain connects TRBV7-9 to TRBJ2-3; 8 bases agree with TRBD2. In germline, CDR1 is SEHNR, CDR2 FQNEAQ (reference sequence). CDR3 length: 17 amino acids.

V usage is TRBV27 and J usage is TRBJ2-5; 7 nucleotides agree with TRBD2. Per germline, CDR1 MNHEY and CDR2 SMNVEV (reference sequence). V was pared by 6 bases and J by 5 bases, with 6 bases of the junction left unmatched. The CDR3 length is 13 residues. CDR3 sequence reads: CASSPGLVETQYF. DNA for the CDR3: TGTGCCAGCAGCCCAGGACTAGTTGAGACCCAGTACTTC.

The rearrangement uses TRBV15 and TRBJ2-5, with TRBD2 as a possible D gene (6 bases). CDR3 length equals 16 residues. The germline V gene has CDR1 LNHNV and CDR2 YYDKDF (reference sequence). Between the trimmed V and J ends, which lost 8 bases and 5 bases, there was a span of 24 bases. The CDR3 here is CATSDLSAGSKETQYF. CDR3 nucleotides: TGTGCCACCTCCGACCTCAGTGCGGGGTCCAAGGAGACCCAGTACTTC.

This chain uses TRBV1 with TRBJ2-7; the table's D gene call, TRBD1, was not cross checked with the DNA. TRBV1 counts as a pseudogene. The CDR3 sequence is 17 residues long. CDR3 residues: CTSSQGRGHPLSYEQYF. Here the CDR3 DNA reads TGCACCAGCAGCCAGGGCAGGGGGCACCCCCTCTCCTACGAGCAGTACTTC.

This clone was detected once. The V call is TRBV4-2, the J call TRBJ2-5, with 7 positions matching TRBD2. Germline V gene lookup returns CDR1 LGHNA and CDR2 YNFKEQ. The CDR3 sequence is 17 residues long. Losses at the gene ends were 0 bases for V and 1 base for J; bases not matched to a gene: 8. The CDR3 sequence is CASSQDAGGGIQETQYF. The CDR3 nucleotides read TGTGCCAGCAGCCAAGACGCGGGCGGGGGTATCCAAGAGACCCAGTACTTC.

About this clone: One end of the junction is discordant with germline, which a read error may explain. The chain joins TRBV7-9 to TRBJ1-2, with TRBD1 matching 9 bases. The CDR3 spans 14 residues. Germline CDR1 reads SEHNR; CDR2 reads FQNEAQ (reference sequence). The CDR3 nucleotides are TGTTCCAGCAGCACCACCGACAGGGGGAATGGCTACACCTTC. Encoded protein: CSSSTTDRGNGYTF. The whole variable domain, remainder taken from reference TRBV7-9 and TRBJ1-2, is DTGVSQNPRHKITKRGQNVTFRCDPISEHNRLYWYRQTLGQGPEFLTYFQNEAQLEKSRLLSDRFSAERPKGSFSTLEIQRTEQGDSAMYLCSSSTTDRGNGYTFGSGTRLTVV.

The chain couples TRBV30 to TRBJ1-4; D may be TRBD1 (5 bases). CDR1 GTSNPN and CDR2 SVGIG come from the germline V gene (reference sequence). There are 16 residues in the CDR3. V lost 2 bases and J 3 bases, leaving 16 bases between the germline ends. As DNA, the CDR3 is TGTGCCTGGAGTCGGGGGGGAAGTCGGGCTAATGAAAAACTGTTTTTT. This sequence encodes CAWSRGGSRANEKLFF.

This clone was counted a single time. This chain uses TRBV5-5 with TRBJ2-2; 10 nucleotides align to TRBD2. Germline V gene data show CDR1 as SGHKS and CDR2 as YYEKEE (reference sequence). The J segment lost 9 bases and the V segment lost 1 base, leaving 9 bases of the junction unmatched. The CDR3 extends over 16 amino acids. Written as DNA, the CDR3 is TGTGCCAGCAGCTTGAGGGCAGCGGGGGGGGTTCGGGAGCTGTTTTTT. Protein sequence: CASSLRAAGGVRELFF.

The gene calls are TRBV6-6 and TRBJ1-3; D is undetermined. The CDR3 is 14 amino acids. Per germline, CDR1 MNHNY and CDR2 SVGAGI (reference sequence). The V and J ends lost 2 bases and 4 bases respectively, with 9 bases between them. CDR3 in amino acids: CASSYPPQGNTIYF. For the CDR3, the DNA is TGTGCCAGCAGTTACCCCCCCCAGGGAAACACCATATATTTT.

This rearrangement joins TRBV19 to TRBJ2-7, with D tentatively TRBD2 (5 bases). V was trimmed by 1 base and J by 4 bases, leaving 11 bases between them. This CDR3 is built from 14 residues. Germline CDR1 is LNHDA and CDR2 is SQIVND (reference sequence). The CDR3 bases are TGTGCCAGTAGTATAGCCTCTCGCGGGTACGAGCAGTACTTC. Its translation is CASSIASRGYEQYF.

The CDR3 sequence is CASSPEGTDTGELFF. CDR3 in DNA: TGTGCCAGCAGCCCAGAAGGGACAGACACCGGGGAGCTGTTTTTT. The chain joins TRBV9 to TRBJ2-2; 7 bases are shared with TRBD1. Trimming at V came to 4 bases and at J to 3 bases, leaving 6 bases not matched to a gene. The CDR3 is 15 amino acids. The germline V gene encodes CDR1 SGDLS and CDR2 YYNGEE.

J is TRBJ2-7 and V is TRBV2; 8 bases line up with TRBD2. Trimming removed 6 bases from V and 7 bases from J; junction bases left unmatched: 8. The germline V gene encodes CDR1 SNHLY and CDR2 FYNNEI. This CDR3 has 13 residues. CDR3 sequence reads: CASSKGLVREQYF. The DNA of the CDR3 is TGTGCCAGCAGCAAGGGACTAGTCCGTGAGCAGTACTTC. Supplemented by reference TRBV2 and TRBJ2-7, the full variable domain reads EPEVTQTPSHQVTQMGQEVILRCVPISNHLYFYWYRQILGQKVEFLVSFYNNEISEKSEIFDDQFSVERPDGSNFTLKIRSTKLEDSAMYFCASSKGLVREQYFGPGTRLTVT.

Details on this clone: Sequence at one end of the junction differs from germline and may be a read error. Other nucleotide sequences from this sample produce the same CDR3. This chain uses TRBV5-6 with TRBJ2-2, with 12 bases that match TRBD1. The CDR3 contains 17 residues. Germline lookup yields CDR1 SGHDT and CDR2 YYEEEE. CDR3 sequence (DNA): TGTGCCAGCACCCGGTGGGGGACAGGGGGCAGCACCGGGGAACTGTTTTTT. It encodes CASTRWGTGGSTGELFF.

This clone was seen once. This chain connects TRBV7-2 to TRBJ2-5; possible D gene TRBD2, 6 bases. CDR3 length: 16 residues. V was trimmed by 5 bases and J by 1 base, leaving 17 bases between them. CDR1 SGHTA and CDR2 FQGNSA come from the germline V gene. CDR3 amino acids: CASSLFLRTIQETQYF. The CDR3 DNA follows: TGTGCCAGCAGCCTATTCTTACGGACTATCCAAGAGACCCAGTACTTC.

The chain has TRBV7-9 and TRBJ1-5; 8 bases map to TRBD1. Per germline, CDR1 SEHNR and CDR2 FQNEAQ (reference sequence). V shed 5 bases, J shed 2 bases, and the junction held 8 bases outside the gene matches. This CDR3 spans 16 amino acids. CDR3 bases: TGTGCCAGCAGCCCAGGGGGCACTAGAGGCAATCAGCCCCAGCATTTT. It codes for CASSPGGTRGNQPQHF.

This clone was found a few times. This chain uses TRBV6-5 with TRBJ2-1; D not certain. Per germline, CDR1 MNHEY and CDR2 SVGAGI. The CDR3 runs to 13 residues. With 5 bases removed from V and 10 bases from J, the gap between germline ends came to 15 bases. The CDR3 loop is CASSEVRSKEQFF. CDR3 in DNA: TGTGCCAGCAGTGAAGTTAGGAGTAAGGAGCAGTTCTTC.

The rearrangement joins TRBV19 to TRBJ2-7, with a tentative D call TRBD2 (6 bases). CDR3 length equals 14 residues. Germline V gene sequence: CDR1 LNHDA, CDR2 SQIVND (reference sequence). Trimming removed 0 bases at V and 4 bases at J, with 10 bases between. CDR3 residues: CASSIDLRGYEQYF. Written as DNA, the CDR3 is TGTGCCAGTAGTATAGACCTCCGGGGGTACGAGCAGTACTTC. The full variable domain, completed using reference TRBV19 and TRBJ2-7, is DGGITQSPKYLFRKEGQNVTLSCEQNLNHDAMYWYRQDPGQGLRLIYYSQIVNDFQKGDIAEGYSVSREKKESFPLTVTSAQKNPTAFYLCASSIDLRGYEQYFGPGTRLTVT.

V and J are TRBV7-2 and TRBJ1-4; 8 nucleotides line up with TRBD1. J gave up 6 bases and V 5 bases, and 8 bases lay outside the gene matches. From germline, CDR1 is SGHTA and CDR2 FQGNSA. This CDR3 is 15 amino acids long. CDR3 sequence reads: CASSRRAGGDEKLFF. The DNA for the CDR3 is TGTGCCAGCAGCCGCCGGGCAGGGGGCGATGAAAAACTGTTTTTT.

The chain is built from TRBV11-1 and TRBJ1-4; D is undetermined. This CDR3 is built from 14 residues. Trimming stripped 9 bases from V and 4 bases from J, with 15 bases between. The germline V gene encodes CDR1 SGHAT and CDR2 FQDESV (reference sequence). CDR3 loop: CARPSPGINEKLFF. CDR3 in DNA: TGTGCCAGACCATCACCCGGGATTAATGAAAAACTGTTTTTT.

This clone has only a few counts. The chain is built from TRBV6-5 and TRBJ1-1; 7 positions agree with TRBD1. Germline-derived CDR1 and CDR2 are MNHEY and SVGAGI. The CDR3 runs 14 residues. V shed 0 bases, J shed 5 bases, and the junction held 3 bases outside the gene matches. The CDR3 DNA sequence: TGTGCCAGCAGTTACTCGAACAGGGGAACTGAAGCTTTCTTT. This gives the protein CASSYSNRGTEAFF.

V gene TRBV19 combines with J gene TRBJ2-2; 8 positions match TRBD1. Germline CDR1 is LNHDA and CDR2 is SQIVND (reference sequence). The junction had 11 bases not matched to a gene; V was cut back by 7 bases and J by 7 bases. The CDR3 is made up of 15 amino acids. CDR3 amino acids: CASIGPGRGLGELFF. The CDR3 bases are TGTGCCAGTATCGGGCCCGGCAGGGGGCTCGGGGAGCTGTTTTTT.

A single count supports this clone. The chain employs TRBV29-1 and TRBJ1-2; D call uncertain. The CDR3 covers 13 residues. The V end lost 6 bases, the J end lost 2 bases, and 13 bases lay between the germline ends. In germline, CDR1 is SQVTM, CDR2 ANQGSEA. The CDR3 DNA follows: TGCAGCGTCGGGAAAGAGAGGAACTATGGCTACACCTTC. This sequence encodes CSVGKERNYGYTF.

The V gene is TRBV19, the J gene TRBJ2-2, with no clear D. Per the germline V gene, CDR1 is LNHDA and CDR2 is SQIVND (reference sequence). The CDR3 runs 14 residues. V was cut by 0 bases and J by 8 bases, with 10 bases left in between. CDR3 nucleotide sequence: TGTGCCAGTAGTATAGATCGAGGTCCTGGGGAGCTGTTTTTT. Its translation is CASSIDRGPGELFF.

The rearrangement joins TRBV7-2 to TRBJ2-5; tentative D call: TRBD2 (7 bases). Trimming left V 3 bases short and J 2 bases short, with 13 bases between. CDR3 size: 15 residues. Germline assignment: CDR1 SGHTA and CDR2 FQGNSA. The CDR3 sequence: CASSFGGGGQETQYF. In DNA form, the CDR3 reads TGTGCCAGCAGCTTCGGGGGAGGGGGGCAAGAGACCCAGTACTTC. Complete variable domain (other parts from reference TRBV7-2 and TRBJ2-5): GAGVSQSPSNKVTEKGKDVELRCDPISGHTALYWYRQSLGQGLEFLIYFQGNSAPDKSGLPSDRFSAERTGGSVSTLTIQRTQQEDSAVYLCASSFGGGGQETQYFGPGTRLLVL.